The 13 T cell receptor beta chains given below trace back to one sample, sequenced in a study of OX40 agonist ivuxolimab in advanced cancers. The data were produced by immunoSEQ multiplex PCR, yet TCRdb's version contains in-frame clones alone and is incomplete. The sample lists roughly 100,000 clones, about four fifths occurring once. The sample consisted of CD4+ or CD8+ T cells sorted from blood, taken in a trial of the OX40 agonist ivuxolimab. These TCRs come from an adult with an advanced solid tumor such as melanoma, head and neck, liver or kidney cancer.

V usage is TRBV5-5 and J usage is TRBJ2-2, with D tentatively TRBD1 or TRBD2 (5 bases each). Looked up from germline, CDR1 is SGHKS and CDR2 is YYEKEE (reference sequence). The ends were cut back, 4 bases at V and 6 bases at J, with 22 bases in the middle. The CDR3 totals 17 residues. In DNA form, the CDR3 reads TGTGCCAGCAGCCCAGCGGCTGGGGGTTATTTATCCGGGGAGCTGTTTTTT. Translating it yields CASSPAAGGYLSGELFF.

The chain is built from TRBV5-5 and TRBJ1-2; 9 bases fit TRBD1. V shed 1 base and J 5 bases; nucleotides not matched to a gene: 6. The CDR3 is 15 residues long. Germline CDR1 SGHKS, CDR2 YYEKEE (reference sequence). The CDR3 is CASSLTGGASYGYTF. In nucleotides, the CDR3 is TGTGCCAGCAGCTTGACAGGGGGCGCGAGTTATGGCTACACCTTC.

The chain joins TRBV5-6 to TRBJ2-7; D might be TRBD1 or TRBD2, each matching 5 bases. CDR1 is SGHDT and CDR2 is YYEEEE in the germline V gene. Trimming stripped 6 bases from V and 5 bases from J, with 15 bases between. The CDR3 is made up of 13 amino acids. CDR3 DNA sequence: TGTGCCAGCACCTTCCGGGGCCGGAACGAGCAGTACTTC. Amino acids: CASTFRGRNEQYF.

Here the CDR3 DNA reads TGTGCCAGCAGTCCCCCCCAGGTCTACGAGCAGTACTTC. This encodes CASSPPQVYEQYF. V is TRBV25-1 and J is TRBJ2-7; D call uncertain. The CDR3 runs 13 residues. CDR1 is MGHDK, CDR2 SYGVNS, per germline. V lost 5 bases to trimming and J lost 3 bases, with 11 bases between them.

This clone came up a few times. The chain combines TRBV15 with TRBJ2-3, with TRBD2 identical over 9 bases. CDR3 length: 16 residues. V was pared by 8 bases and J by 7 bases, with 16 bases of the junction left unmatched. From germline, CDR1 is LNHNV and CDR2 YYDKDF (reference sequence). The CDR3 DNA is TGTGCCACCCGGGGTAGGCTAGCGGGACCGGGGAATACGCAGTATTTT. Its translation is CATRGRLAGPGNTQYF.

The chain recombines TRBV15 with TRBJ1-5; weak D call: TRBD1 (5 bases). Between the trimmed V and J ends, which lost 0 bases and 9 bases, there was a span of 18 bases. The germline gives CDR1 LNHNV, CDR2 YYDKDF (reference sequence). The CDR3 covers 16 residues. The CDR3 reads CATSRESGTPPPPQHF. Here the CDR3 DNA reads TGTGCCACCAGCAGAGAGTCCGGGACCCCTCCTCCGCCCCAGCATTTT. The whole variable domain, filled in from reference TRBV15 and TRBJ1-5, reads DAMVIQNPRYQVTQFGKPVTLSCSQTLNHNVMYWYQQKSSQAPKLLFHYYDKDFNNEADTPDNFQSRRPNTSFCFLDIRSPGLGDTAMYLCATSRESGTPPPPQHFGDGTRLSIL.

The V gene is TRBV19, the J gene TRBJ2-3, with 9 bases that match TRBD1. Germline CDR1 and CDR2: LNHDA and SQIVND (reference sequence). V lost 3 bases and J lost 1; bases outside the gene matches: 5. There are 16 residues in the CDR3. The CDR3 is CASSIRTGGGTDTQYF. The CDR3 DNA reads TGTGCCAGTAGTATTCGTACAGGGGGCGGCACAGATACGCAGTATTTT. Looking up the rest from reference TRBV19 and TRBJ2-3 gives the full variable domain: DGGITQSPKYLFRKEGQNVTLSCEQNLNHDAMYWYRQDPGQGLRLIYYSQIVNDFQKGDIAEGYSVSREKKESFPLTVTSAQKNPTAFYLCASSIRTGGGTDTQYFGPGTRLTVL.

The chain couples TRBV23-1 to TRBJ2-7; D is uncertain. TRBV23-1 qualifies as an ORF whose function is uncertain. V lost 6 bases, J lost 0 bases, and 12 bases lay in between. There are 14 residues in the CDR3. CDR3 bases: TGCGCCAGCAGCTCCGCCAGGAGCTCCTACGAGCAGTACTTC. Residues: CASSSARSSYEQYF.

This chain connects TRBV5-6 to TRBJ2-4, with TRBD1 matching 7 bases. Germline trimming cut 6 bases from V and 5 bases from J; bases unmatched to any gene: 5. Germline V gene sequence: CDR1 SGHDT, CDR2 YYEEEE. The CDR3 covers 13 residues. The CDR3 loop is CASIRTGENIQYF. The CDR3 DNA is TGTGCCAGCATCCGGACAGGAGAAAACATTCAGTACTTC.

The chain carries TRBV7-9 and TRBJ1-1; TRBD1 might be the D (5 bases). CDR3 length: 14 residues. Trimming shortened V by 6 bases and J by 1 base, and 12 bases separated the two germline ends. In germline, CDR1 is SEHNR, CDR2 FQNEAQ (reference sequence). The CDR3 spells CASRLGPSNTEAFF. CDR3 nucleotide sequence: TGTGCCAGCAGGTTGGGACCATCGAACACTGAAGCTTTCTTT.

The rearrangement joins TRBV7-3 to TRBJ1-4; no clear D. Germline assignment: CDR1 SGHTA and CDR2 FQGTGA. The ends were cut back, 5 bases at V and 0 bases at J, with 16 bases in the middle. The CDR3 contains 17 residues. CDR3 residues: CASSLPHLPSTNEKLFF. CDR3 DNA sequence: TGTGCCAGCAGCCTGCCACACCTACCTTCAACTAATGAAAAACTGTTTTTT.

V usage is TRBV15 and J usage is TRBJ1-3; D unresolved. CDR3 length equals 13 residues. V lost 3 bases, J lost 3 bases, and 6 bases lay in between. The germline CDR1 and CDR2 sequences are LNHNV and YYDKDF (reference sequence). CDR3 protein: CATSRGVGNTIYF. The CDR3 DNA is TGTGCCACCAGCAGGGGTGTTGGAAACACCATATATTTT.

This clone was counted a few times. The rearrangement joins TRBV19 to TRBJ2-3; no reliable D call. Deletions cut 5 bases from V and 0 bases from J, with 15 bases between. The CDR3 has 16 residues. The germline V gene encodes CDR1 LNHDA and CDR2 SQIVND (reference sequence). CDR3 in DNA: TGTGCCAGTAGTCTACCCTTTTTGGGTAGCACAGATACGCAGTATTTT. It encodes CASSLPFLGSTDTQYF. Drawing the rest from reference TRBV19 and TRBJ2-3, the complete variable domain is DGGITQSPKYLFRKEGQNVTLSCEQNLNHDAMYWYRQDPGQGLRLIYYSQIVNDFQKGDIAEGYSVSREKKESFPLTVTSAQKNPTAFYLCASSLPFLGSTDTQYFGPGTRLTVL.